The sequence of this T cell receptor (beta chain) was determined in a study of blood T cell repertoires in COVID-19. Trimming pared 4 bases from V and 2 bases from J, leaving 9 bases between. The CDR3 has 13 amino acids. Measured with immunoSEQ multiplex PCR; TCRdb has only the in-frame clones, and not every one. Among about 330,000 clones listed, roughly 87% were seen once. The TCR was taken from a man in his thirties or forties with COVID-19, enrolled during active disease. The chain employs TRBV12-3 or TRBV12-4 and TRBJ2-7, with unresolved D. Input material: peripheral blood. The DNA for the CDR3 is TGTGCCAGCAGTTCTACCGCCCCCTACGAGCAGTACTTC. It codes for CASSSTAPYEQYF.